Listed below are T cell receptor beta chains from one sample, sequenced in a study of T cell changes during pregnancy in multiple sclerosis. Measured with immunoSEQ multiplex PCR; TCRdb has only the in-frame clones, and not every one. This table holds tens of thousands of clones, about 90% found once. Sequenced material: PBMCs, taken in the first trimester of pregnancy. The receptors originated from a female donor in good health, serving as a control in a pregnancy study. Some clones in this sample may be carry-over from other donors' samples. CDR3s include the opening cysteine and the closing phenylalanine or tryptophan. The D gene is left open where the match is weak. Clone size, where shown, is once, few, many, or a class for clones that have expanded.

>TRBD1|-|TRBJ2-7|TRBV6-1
TGTGCCAGCAGTGAAGTTCTGGGACAGGGGCCTGCCGAGCAGTACTTC
CASSEVLGQGPAEQYF
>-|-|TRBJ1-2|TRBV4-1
TGCGCCAGCAGCCCAGACAGTGGCAAGTTCTATGGCTACACCTTC
CASSPDSGKFYGYTF
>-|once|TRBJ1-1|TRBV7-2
TGTGCCAGCAGCTGGAGAGATAGCGGCACTGAAGCTTTCTTT
CASSWRDSGTEAFF
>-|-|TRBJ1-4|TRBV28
TGTGCCAGCAGTTTGCGACTTACTAATGAAAAACTGTTTTTT
CASSLRLTNEKLFF
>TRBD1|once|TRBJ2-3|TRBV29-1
TGCAGCGTTGAAGGTCGGGACAGGGCCACAGATACGCAGTATTTT
CSVEGRDRATDTQYF
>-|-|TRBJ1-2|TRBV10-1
TGCGCCAGCAGTGCTGGAGGGTATGGCTACACCTTC
CASSAGGYGYTF
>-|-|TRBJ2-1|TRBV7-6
TGTGCCACACAGAGCTCCTACAATGAGCAGTTCTTC
CATQSSYNEQFF
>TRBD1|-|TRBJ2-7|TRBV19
TGTGCCAGTAGACGACAGGGAAGCTCCTACGAGCAGTACTTC
CASRRQGSSYEQYF
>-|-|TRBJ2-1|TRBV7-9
TGTGCCAGCAGCTCCACCCCCCGTCGGGGTGAGCAGTTCTTC
CASSSTPRRGEQFF
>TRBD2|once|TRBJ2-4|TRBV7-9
TGTGCCAGCAGTCACATAGGGACTAGCGGGATGAACATTCAGTACTTC
CASSHIGTSGMNIQYF
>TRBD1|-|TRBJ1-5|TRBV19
TGTGCCAGCTCGGACAGGAATCAGCCCCAGCATTTT
CASSDRNQPQHF
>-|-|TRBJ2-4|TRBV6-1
TGTGCCAGCAGTGAAGCTCGGGTCATTCAGTACTTC
CASSEARVIQYF
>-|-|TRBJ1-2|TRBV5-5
TGTGCCAGCAGCTTGGACGGGAGAGCTAACTATGGCTACACCTTC
CASSLDGRANYGYTF
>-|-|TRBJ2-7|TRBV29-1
TGCAGCGTTGGGGCCAGGGATATGGAGCAGTACTTC
CSVGARDMEQYF
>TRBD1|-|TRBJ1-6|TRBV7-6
TGTGCCAGCAGCTTGAACAGGGGGCCGGATTCACCCCTCCACTTT
CASSLNRGPDSPLHF
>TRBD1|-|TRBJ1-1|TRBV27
TGTGCCAGCCGGATTGGGACAGGGAGGAGAACTGAAGCTTTCTTT
CASRIGTGRRTEAFF
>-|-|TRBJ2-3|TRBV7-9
TGTGCCAGCAGCTTAGGGGGGACTCTAGCAGATACGCAGTATTTT
CASSLGGTLADTQYF
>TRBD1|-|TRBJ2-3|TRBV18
TGTGCCAGCTCACCAGACAGGGCAGATACGCAGTATTTT
CASSPDRADTQYF
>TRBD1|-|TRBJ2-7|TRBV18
TGTGCCAGCTCACCGACGACAGGGTATGTTTCGGCCTACGAGCAGTACTTC
CASSPTTGYVSAYEQYF
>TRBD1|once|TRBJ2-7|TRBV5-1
TGCGCCAGCAGCTCGACAGGGGGCAGGTACGAGCAGTACTTC
CASSSTGGRYEQYF
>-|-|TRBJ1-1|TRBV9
TGTGCCAGCAGCGGCCCAGGGTTAGGAAACACTGAAGCTTTCTTT
CASSGPGLGNTEAFF
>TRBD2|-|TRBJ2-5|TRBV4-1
TGCGCCAGCAGCCGGGGACTAGCGGGGGGGCCGACCCAAGAGACCCAGTACTTC
CASSRGLAGGPTQETQYF
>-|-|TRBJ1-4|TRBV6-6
TGTGCCAGCAGAACAGCGGGAACTAATGAAAAACTGTTTTTT
CASRTAGTNEKLFF
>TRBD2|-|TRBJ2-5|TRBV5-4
TGTGCCAACGGACTAGCGGGAGAAGAGACCCAGTACTTC
CANGLAGEETQYF
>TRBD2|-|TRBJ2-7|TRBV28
TGTGCCAGCAGGCCCAGCGGGACGTACGAGCAGTACTTC
CASRPSGTYEQYF
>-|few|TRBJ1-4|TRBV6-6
TGTGCCAGCAGTCAGGGAGGAACTAATGAAAAACTGTTTTTT
CASSQGGTNEKLFF
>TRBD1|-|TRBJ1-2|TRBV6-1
TGTGCCAGCAGTGAAGTACCCCCTGACAGGGCTCCTAACTATGGCTACACCTTC
CASSEVPPDRAPNYGYTF
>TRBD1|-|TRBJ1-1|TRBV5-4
TGTGCCAGCAGCCAGGGGACAGGTAGGACTGAAGCTTTCTTT
CASSQGTGRTEAFF
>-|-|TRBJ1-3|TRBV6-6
TGTGCCAGCAGTACCCCGGGGAACCGAAACACCATATATTTT
CASSTPGNRNTIYF
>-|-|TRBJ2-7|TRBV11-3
TGTGCCAGCAGCTTAGAAGGAGGGACCAACTACGAGCAGTACTTC
CASSLEGGTNYEQYF
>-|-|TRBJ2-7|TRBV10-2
TGCGCCAGCACAGAAACCTACGAGCAGTACTTC
CASTETYEQYF
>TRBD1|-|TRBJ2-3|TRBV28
TGTGCCAGCAGTTCACAGGGGGGTTACGAGTATTTT
CASSSQGGYEYF
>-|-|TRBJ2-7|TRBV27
TGTGCCAGCAGTTTAATGCCCTGGGTATGGGGCAGCAGCTCCTACGAGCAGTACTTC
CASSLMPWVWGSSSYEQYF
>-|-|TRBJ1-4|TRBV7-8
TGTGCCAGCAGTCCGAGGGCGGTTGATAATGAAAAACTGTTTTTT
CASSPRAVDNEKLFF
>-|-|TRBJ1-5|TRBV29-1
TGCAGCGGACAACAGGACCCTGATCAGCCCCAGCATTTT
CSGQQDPDQPQHF
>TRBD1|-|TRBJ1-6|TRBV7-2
TGTGCCAGCAGCTTCAGTATGGGACAGTTAACCTATAATTCACCCCTCCACTTT
CASSFSMGQLTYNSPLHF
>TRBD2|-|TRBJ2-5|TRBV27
TGTGCCAGCAGTTTGTGGGATAGCGGGGAAGAGACCCAGTACTTC
CASSLWDSGEETQYF
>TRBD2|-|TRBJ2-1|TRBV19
TGTGCCAGTAGTCCGAGACTAGCGGGGTCGCAGTTCTTC
CASSPRLAGSQFF
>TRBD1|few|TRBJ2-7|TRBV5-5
TGTGCCAGCAGCCGGGACAGGGGGTCCTACGAGCAGTACTTC
CASSRDRGSYEQYF
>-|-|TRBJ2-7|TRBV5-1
TGCGCCAGCAGCTTGGGAGGTCGGTACGAGCAGTACTTC
CASSLGGRYEQYF
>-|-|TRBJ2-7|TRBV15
TGTGCCACCAGCCCCCATGCCGGTCTTTCCTACGAGCAGTACTTC
CATSPHAGLSYEQYF
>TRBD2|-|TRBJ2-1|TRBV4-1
TGCGCCAGCAGCCAAGGAAGGACTAGCGGGGGAAAGTACAATGAGCAGTTCTTC
CASSQGRTSGGKYNEQFF
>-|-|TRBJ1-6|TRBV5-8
TGTGCCAGCAGCTGGGCCCCAAGCTCCTATAATTCACCCCTCCACTTT
CASSWAPSSYNSPLHF
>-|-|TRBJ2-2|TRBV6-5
TGTGCCAGCAGTTACTCGAACGGGGAGGCCGGGGAGCTGTTTTTT
CASSYSNGEAGELFF
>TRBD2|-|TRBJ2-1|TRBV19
TGTGCCAGTAGTCCGCTAGCGGGGGCATACAATGAGCAGTTCTTC
CASSPLAGAYNEQFF
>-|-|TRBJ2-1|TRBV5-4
TGTGCCAGCAGCTTTCCGGGAAATGAGCAGTTCTTC
CASSFPGNEQFF
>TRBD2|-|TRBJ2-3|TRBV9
TGTGCCAGCAGCGTAGGACTAGCGGGGGCCCCAGATACGCAGTATTTT
CASSVGLAGAPDTQYF
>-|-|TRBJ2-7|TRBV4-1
TGCGCCAGCAGCCAAGAAGGCGGGTTATTCCTAGGCGAGCAGTACTTC
CASSQEGGLFLGEQYF
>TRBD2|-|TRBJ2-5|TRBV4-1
TGCGCCAGCAGCCAAGGCCTGGTTAGCGGGAGTGGGGGAGAGACCCAGTACTTC
CASSQGLVSGSGGETQYF
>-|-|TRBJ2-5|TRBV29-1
TGCAGCGTTCGCCAAGAGACCCAGTACTTC
CSVRQETQYF
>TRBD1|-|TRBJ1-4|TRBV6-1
TGTGCCAGCAGTGAAGCACCTAGACAGGGTACGCGAGAAAAACTGTTTTTT
CASSEAPRQGTREKLFF